One and the same sample provided the 32 T cell receptor beta chains below, sequenced in a study of T cell repertoires in cytomegalovirus infection. Via MiXCR, TCRdb re-called the reads, giving one row per CDR3 protein. The sample carries about 360,000 distinct CDR3 sequences, about a sixth recorded once. The sequenced sample consisted of PBMCs. All receptors come from a human donor in good health (CMV status not recorded). Some clones in this sample may be carry-over from other donors' samples.

The rearrangement uses TRBV24-1 and TRBJ2-3; D is possibly TRBD2 (6 bases). Germline CDR1 KGHDR, CDR2 SFDVKD. The CDR3 is 15 amino acids. V was shortened by 1 base and J by 8 bases, with 15 bases between the two germline ends. For the CDR3, the DNA is TGTGCCACCAGTGATTTCGGAGAACCGCGGGGTACGCAGTATTTT. It is translated as CATSDFGEPRGTQYF.

This clonotype was detected ten times or more. The rearrangement links TRBV7-2 to TRBJ2-2; D unresolved. CDR1 and CDR2 from the germline V gene are SGHTA and FQGNSA. With 2 bases removed from V and 7 bases from J, the gap between germline ends came to 5 bases. The CDR3 runs 12 residues. The CDR3 is CASSLQFGELFF. CDR3 bases: TGTGCCAGCAGCTTACAGTTCGGGGAGCTGTTTTTT.

This clonotype was observed many times. A single base separates this from a much larger clone, so it may be a read error. The J gene is TRBJ2-3, the V gene TRBV7-8; D uncertain. The CDR3 totals 12 residues. V was pared by 4 bases and J by 2 bases, with 4 bases between. Germline V lookup: CDR1 SGHVS, CDR2 FQNEAQ. CDR3 in DNA: TGTGCCAGCAGCTCTATCACAGATACGCAGTATTTT. Its protein product is CASSSITDTQYF.

This clonotype occurred a few times. The chain is built from TRBV27 and TRBJ2-3; D could derive from TRBD1 or TRBD2 (5 bases each). Germline lookup yields CDR1 MNHEY and CDR2 SMNVEV (reference sequence). Between the trimmed V and J ends, which lost 5 bases and 7 bases, there was a span of 22 bases. There are 16 residues in the CDR3. This CDR3 reads CASSPLIKGTYHTQYF. The CDR3 DNA sequence: TGTGCCAGCAGTCCCCTTATCAAGGGGACGTACCATACGCAGTATTTT.

This clonotype occurred many times. The chain's CDR3 is CASRPEPSLNTEAFF. In DNA form, the CDR3 reads TGTGCCAGCAGACCCGAACCGAGCCTGAACACTGAAGCTTTCTTT. The gene calls are TRBV6-5 and TRBJ1-1; no clear D gene. The CDR3 consists of 15 residues. V lost 6 bases to trimming and J lost 0 bases, with 14 bases between them. CDR1 and CDR2 (germline): MNHEY, SVGAGI.

There are many counts of this clonotype. The rearrangement joins TRBV11-2 to TRBJ2-7; maybe TRBD2 (5 bases). The CDR3 has 13 residues. From germline, CDR1 is SGHAT and CDR2 FQNNGV. The germline V and J ends were trimmed by 4 bases and 6 bases, with 13 bases remaining between them. The CDR3 DNA sequence: TGTGCCAGCAGCTACACGGGATGGGCCGAGCAGTACTTC. Translated: CASSYTGWAEQYF.

This chain uses TRBV20-1 with TRBJ2-2, with 10 positions matching TRBD1. Germline V gives CDR1 DFQATT, CDR2 SNEGSKA (reference sequence). This CDR3 contains 15 residues. In nucleotides, the CDR3 is TGCGCGGGGACAGGGGAGCCCCCGAACACCGGGGAGCTGTTTTTT. Translation gives CAGTGEPPNTGELFF.

In its sample, this clonotype was seen a few times. This rearrangement joins TRBV11-2 to TRBJ2-7, with TRBD2 as a possible D gene (6 bases). With 5 bases removed from V and 0 bases from J, the gap between germline ends came to 11 bases. Germline V lookup: CDR1 SGHAT, CDR2 FQNNGV. The CDR3 contains 14 residues. Here the CDR3 DNA reads TGTGCCAGCAGCGAGACGACTAGCTCCTACGAGCAGTACTTC. Amino acids: CASSETTSSYEQYF.

The rearrangement links TRBV12-3 or TRBV12-4 to TRBJ2-7, with TRBD1 matching over 7 bases. V was pared by 6 bases and J by 2 bases, with 13 bases of the junction left unmatched. This CDR3 has 16 residues. DNA for the CDR3: TGTGCCAGCAGGCCTCCACTCCGACAGGGAACCTACGAGCAGTACTTC. Protein sequence: CASRPPLRQGTYEQYF.

This clonotype was seen repeatedly, ten times or more. This chain uses TRBV11-2 with TRBJ1-2; no definite D call. The CDR3 is 13 residues long. The germline gives CDR1 SGHAT, CDR2 FQNNGV. The V end was cut by 5 bases, the J end by 6 bases, with 13 bases between. CDR3 amino acids: CASSPTVSDGYTF. The CDR3 nucleotides are TGTGCCAGCAGCCCAACGGTTTCAGATGGCTACACCTTC.

The sample holds many counts of this clonotype. The chain couples TRBV7-9 to TRBJ2-3, with 9 bases aligning to TRBD2. In germline, CDR1 is SEHNR, CDR2 FQNEAQ (reference sequence). The junction had 5 bases not matched to a gene; V was cut back by 2 bases and J by 2 bases. This CDR3 has 16 amino acids. The CDR3 spells CASSLRSSGTTDTQYF. CDR3 in DNA: TGTGCCAGCAGCTTAAGGTCTAGCGGGACCACAGATACGCAGTATTTT. The whole variable domain, remainder taken from reference TRBV7-9 and TRBJ2-3, is DTGVSQNPRHKITKRGQNVTFRCDPISEHNRLYWYRQTLGQGPEFLTYFQNEAQLEKSRLLSDRFSAERPKGSFSTLEIQRTEQGDSAMYLCASSLRSSGTTDTQYFGPGTRLTVL.

This clonotype has a handful of counts. The chain employs TRBV7-9 and TRBJ1-1; D not certain. Trimming stripped 6 bases from V and 0 bases from J, with 8 bases between. Germline loops: CDR1 SEHNR, CDR2 FQNEAQ (reference sequence). The CDR3 covers 13 residues. The CDR3 spells CASRFLMNTEAFF. Written as DNA, the CDR3 is TGTGCCAGCAGATTTCTTATGAACACTGAAGCTTTCTTT.

Many counts were recorded for this clonotype. The chain recombines TRBV7-2 with TRBJ2-1; D is unclear. The ends were cut back, 3 bases at V and 7 bases at J, with 10 bases in the middle. From germline, CDR1 is SGHTA and CDR2 FQGNSA. The CDR3 is 13 amino acids. In DNA, the CDR3 is TGTGCCAGCAGCTTCTCTACTCGAAATGAGCAGTTCTTC. This gives the protein CASSFSTRNEQFF.

The V gene is TRBV27, the J gene TRBJ1-2; D not certain. With 5 bases removed from V and 1 base from J, the gap between germline ends came to 11 bases. The CDR3 length is 14 residues. Germline loops: CDR1 MNHEY, CDR2 SMNVEV (reference sequence). CDR3 in DNA: TGTGCCAGCAGTCCACAACTAATTAACTATGGCTACACCTTC. Its protein product is CASSPQLINYGYTF.

There are many counts of this clonotype. This chain links TRBV7-2 with TRBJ1-1; D remains unclear. This CDR3 has 15 amino acids. Germline loops: CDR1 SGHTA, CDR2 FQGNSA. V was clipped by 5 bases and J by 4 bases, with 17 bases between them. The CDR3 coding sequence is TGTGCCAGCAGCCCCCTCTATGCCCGGGGCACTGAAGCTTTCTTT. Protein: CASSPLYARGTEAFF.

This clonotype occurred a few times. The chain joins TRBV18 to TRBJ2-1, with TRBD2 identical over 10 bases. Trimming removed 3 bases from V and 4 bases from J; junction bases left unmatched: 9. Germline V gene sequence: CDR1 KGHSH, CDR2 LQKENI. The CDR3 is made up of 17 amino acids. Written as DNA, the CDR3 is TGTGCCAGCTCACCCACCGCCCTAGCGGGAGCGTACAATGAGCAGTTCTTC. This codes for CASSPTALAGAYNEQFF.

The rearrangement joins TRBV12-3 or TRBV12-4 to TRBJ2-3; D may be TRBD2 (6 bases). V lost 8 bases and J 0 bases, leaving 9 bases between the germline ends. This CDR3 region has 13 residues. CDR3 sequence: CASGTLSTDTQYF. For the CDR3, the DNA is TGTGCCAGCGGGACTCTCAGCACAGATACGCAGTATTTT.

A note on this clonotype: A junction end diverges from the germline sequence, so it may reflect a read error. The chain links TRBV5-6 to TRBJ1-3; D gene ambiguous. In germline, CDR1 is SGHDT, CDR2 YYEEEE. The CDR3 contains 13 residues. CDR3 region: CASSLVNGDTIYF. The CDR3 DNA is TGTGCCAGCAGCTTGGTAAATGGAGACACCATATATTTT.

This clonotype has only a few counts. The rearrangement joins TRBV5-1 to TRBJ1-1, with D tentatively TRBD1 (6 bases). Germline CDR1 SGHRS, CDR2 YFSETQ. This CDR3 comprises 16 residues. The ends were cut back, 4 bases at V and 1 base at J, with 17 bases in the middle. The CDR3 sequence is CASSPRLGARNTEAFF. The CDR3 nucleotides read TGCGCCAGCAGCCCTCGACTGGGGGCGAGGAACACTGAAGCTTTCTTT.

DNA for the CDR3: TGTGCCAGCAGTGTCCCTGGGAACTACGAGCAGTACTTC. It codes for CASSVPGNYEQYF. V and J are TRBV25-1 and TRBJ2-7; D gene ambiguous. The CDR3 is 13 amino acids. V was shortened by 4 bases and J by 3 bases, with 10 bases between the two germline ends. The V gene's germline CDR1 is MGHDK and CDR2 SYGVNS.

This clonotype has just a few counts. This chain links TRBV29-1 with TRBJ1-1, with a possible D match to TRBD1 (5 bases). The germline gives CDR1 SQVTM, CDR2 ANQGSEA. The CDR3 is made up of 13 amino acids. Trimming pared 6 bases from V and 6 bases from J, leaving 17 bases between. This chain's CDR3 is CSVQKGSSAEAFF. The CDR3 nucleotides are TGCAGCGTCCAGAAGGGGAGTTCAGCTGAAGCTTTCTTT.

This clonotype showed up many times. The chain couples TRBV6-2 or TRBV6-3 to TRBJ2-7; D is possibly TRBD2 (5 bases). CDR1 MNHEY and CDR2 SVGEGT come from the germline V gene. CDR3 size: 11 residues. V was cut by 2 bases and J by 6 bases, with 5 bases left in between. DNA of the CDR3: TGTGCCAGCAGTTACGCGGGCGAGCAGTACTTC. Translated, it gives CASSYAGEQYF.

This clonotype was seen more than once but under ten times. The chain recombines TRBV4-1 with TRBJ1-6, with TRBD1 matching over 7 bases. This CDR3 spans 16 amino acids. Trimming took 2 bases from V and 9 from J; bases not matched to a gene: 10. Germline V lookup: CDR1 MGHRA, CDR2 YSYEKL. CDR3 protein: CASSQTSGGSGSPLHF. The CDR3 DNA is TGCGCCAGCAGCCAAACCTCAGGGGGTTCGGGTTCACCCCTCCACTTT.

This clonotype was counted between two and nine times. V usage is TRBV6-2 or TRBV6-3 and J usage is TRBJ2-5, with TRBD2 matching 7 bases. Looked up from germline, CDR1 is MNHEY and CDR2 is SVGEGT. CDR3 length: 15 amino acids. The V segment lost 6 bases and the J segment 4 bases; nucleotides outside the gene matches: 11. CDR3 residues: CASRELRDYSETQYF. The CDR3 DNA reads TGTGCCAGCAGAGAGCTCCGGGACTACTCAGAGACCCAGTACTTC.

In DNA form, the CDR3 reads TGTGCCAAGACTTGCCGTGGTGAGCAGTTCTTC. Translating it yields CAKTCRGEQFF. The chain joins TRBV19 to TRBJ2-1; D remains unclear. Trimming left V 10 bases short and J 9 bases short, with 13 bases between. The CDR3 totals 11 residues. Germline CDR1 and CDR2: LNHDA and SQIVND (reference sequence).

In this sample, this clonotype turned up a few times. This rearrangement joins TRBV20-1 to TRBJ1-6, with a possible D match to TRBD1 (6 bases). The CDR3 covers 15 residues. Trimming took 0 bases from V and 9 from J, leaving 15 bases between them. Per the germline V gene, CDR1 is DFQATT and CDR2 is SNEGSKA (reference sequence). CDR3 amino acids: CSARDVGAGASPLHF. The CDR3 DNA reads TGCAGTGCTAGAGATGTTGGGGCAGGGGCTTCACCCCTCCACTTT.

There are a few counts of this clonotype. CDR3 sequence: CASSLFRLEYEQYF. CDR3 bases: TGTGCCAGCAGCTTATTCAGGCTTGAGTACGAGCAGTACTTC. The chain is built from TRBV7-2 and TRBJ2-7; D remains unclear. This CDR3 comprises 14 residues. Germline loops: CDR1 SGHTA, CDR2 FQGNSA. Trimming removed 2 bases from V and 4 bases from J, with 12 bases in between.

At least ten counts were recorded for this clonotype. CDR3 loop: CASRVRGSGRLDEQFF. In DNA, the CDR3 is TGTGCCAGCAGGGTACGGGGGAGCGGGAGACTCGATGAGCAGTTCTTC. V gene TRBV28 combines with J gene TRBJ2-1; 8 bases are shared with TRBD2. This CDR3 comprises 16 residues. The V segment lost 6 bases and the J segment 8 bases; nucleotides outside the gene matches: 15. CDR1 and CDR2 (germline): MDHEN, SYDVKM.

This clonotype came up many times. V and J are TRBV29-1 and TRBJ2-2; 11 positions match TRBD2. Looked up from germline, CDR1 is SQVTM and CDR2 is ANQGSEA. V lost 6 bases to trimming and J lost 7 bases; unmatched junction nucleotides: 10. The CDR3 has 15 amino acids. The DNA for the CDR3 is TGCAGCGTCCTTTCTAGCGGGAGGCTGGGCGGGGAGCTGTTTTTT. Its protein product is CSVLSSGRLGGELFF.

The gene calls are TRBV6-2 or TRBV6-3 and TRBJ2-2, with D maybe TRBD1 (6 bases). CDR1 MNHEY and CDR2 SVGEGT come from the germline V gene. V was clipped by 4 bases and J by 3 bases, with 9 bases between them. This CDR3 is 14 amino acids long. CDR3 sequence (DNA): TGTGCCAGCAGTTTGGACAGCTACACCGGGGAGCTGTTTTTT. Its protein product is CASSLDSYTGELFF.

The chain couples TRBV7-6 to TRBJ2-1, with D perhaps TRBD1 (5 bases). Per germline, CDR1 SGHVS and CDR2 FNYEAQ. The CDR3 has 14 residues. Deletions cut 4 bases from V and 5 bases from J, with 12 bases between. The CDR3 sequence: CASSSIGAHNEQFF. Written as DNA, the CDR3 is TGTGCCAGCAGCTCGATAGGGGCCCACAATGAGCAGTTCTTC.

The chain has TRBV7-9 and TRBJ1-6; TRBD1 is a possible D gene (5 bases). This CDR3 is 14 amino acids long. Germline values: CDR1 SEHNR, CDR2 FQNEAQ (reference sequence). Trimming cost V 7 bases and J 8 bases, with 15 bases left between them. The CDR3 here is CASTPGLADSPLHF. For the CDR3, the DNA is TGTGCCAGCACGCCGGGACTAGCGGATTCACCCCTCCACTTT.